One TCR beta chain is described in this entry. Its target is not known. The Oncomine TCR Beta short-read assay sequenced DNA from cultured CD4+ T cells. Each CDR3 protein is one row after TCRdb ran MiXCR on the PCR reads. The sample holds about 20,000 distinct CDR3 sequences; approximately 50% are singletons and the top ten take around 9%. The data were taken from a study of vaccination and CD4 T cells after COVID-19. Across the whole study: The study drew post-COVID samples a median around 100 days after diagnosis (range 35 to 161). No peptide, an HIV-1 Nef pool, or a CEFX pool was what each control culture received.

Treatment in this sample: roughly ten-day PBMC culture with coronavirus spike peptide pools or control peptides (ViraFEST assay). About 1.9 million PBMCs went into each well for culture with roughly 10 IU/ml IL-2 and approximately 9 ug/ml peptide pools. This CDR3 comprises 14 residues. In germline, CDR1 is SNHLY, CDR2 FYNNEI. V trimming: 2 bases; J trimming: 4 bases; junction bases outside the gene matches: 3. The genes are TRBV2 and TRBJ1-2; 8 nucleotides align to TRBD1. The sequenced material came from CD4+ T cells from blood, cultured in vitro. The receptor was isolated from a human donor who had recovered from COVID-19. CDR3 coding DNA: TGTGCCAGCAGTGAATTGGGACAGGTCTATGGCTACACCTTC. This encodes CASSELGQVYGYTF.